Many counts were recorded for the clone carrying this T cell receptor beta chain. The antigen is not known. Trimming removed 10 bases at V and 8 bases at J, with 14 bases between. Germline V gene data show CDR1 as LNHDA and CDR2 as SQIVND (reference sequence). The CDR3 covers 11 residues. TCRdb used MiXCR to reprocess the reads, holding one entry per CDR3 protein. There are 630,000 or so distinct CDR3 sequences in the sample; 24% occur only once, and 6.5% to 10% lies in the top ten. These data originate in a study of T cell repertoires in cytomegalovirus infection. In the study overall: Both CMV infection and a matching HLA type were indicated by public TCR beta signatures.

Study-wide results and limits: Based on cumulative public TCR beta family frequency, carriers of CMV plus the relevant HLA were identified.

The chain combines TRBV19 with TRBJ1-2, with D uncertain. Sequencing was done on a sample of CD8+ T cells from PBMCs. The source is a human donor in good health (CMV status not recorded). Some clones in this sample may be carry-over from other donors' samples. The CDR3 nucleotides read TGTGCCATCACGACGGAGCTGGGCTACACCTTC. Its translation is CAITTELGYTF.